The present TCR beta chain was sequenced within a study of identifying expanded T cells in peripheral blood (dated by TCRdb to the late 2010s). About the study as a whole: Technical replicates were generated by sequencing separate aliquots of the same genomic DNA pool, with four replicates compared pairwise.

This clone was seen once. Its antigen has not been determined. Base quality data are lacking; no much larger clone is found one base away. The study at large found these results: The binomial model flagged 0.9 to 1.5 differentially abundant clones between technical replicates but approximately 15 over roughly two weeks and 19 to 20 over around four weeks. Across all healthy-donor time intervals, the beta-binomial model significantly lowered both the number of clones called differentially abundant and the false-positive rate. The authors expected biological variance in healthy repertoires might increase further over much longer intervals such as months to years. In all healthy donors, the variance in clone template counts between samples taken two weeks apart rose significantly as total template count increased.

TCRbeta CDR3 regions were profiled with the immunoSEQ Assay using bias-controlled multiplex PCR amplification of genomic DNA. As for the original processing: To quantify the absolute abundance of each unique TCRbeta CDR3 region, the sequences were collapsed and filtered. Differential abundance was tested with two models: a binomial (Fisher-equivalent) model and a beta-binomial model that adds time-dependent variance fitted from healthy donors. Clones with fewer than 5 combined templates were removed, and a clone was called differentially abundant if the clone's Benjamini-Hochberg FDR was below 0.01. Beta-binomial variance was modeled as a function of total template count across the two samples using the form v = (b*log(k)+a)^2. As stored in TCRdb, this immuneACCESS dataset retains in-frame rearrangements with V and J assigned. A fraction of the clones does not appear; measured against another copy, unresolved V genes explain less than half of the discrepancy, and the remainder lacks a known reason. For V, J and clone size, that table is used; D and trimming come from the DNA. The sample profile shows around 100,000 clones; about 89% of them were found once. Of the sample, 15% to 20% is held by the ten largest clones.

No immune events, such as infections, were documented for the healthy donors during the collection period. To calibrate time-dependent variance in a beta-binomial model of T-cell clone differential abundance, blood repertoires from healthy donors were used as a training cohort. The training cohort comprised some 10 healthy donors, 3 female and 7 male. Donor ages ranged from about 25 to 64 years, with an average of roughly 46 years. Whole blood, obtained from a commercial supplier, was collected from each healthy donor at three time points spaced roughly 2 weeks apart. For immunosequencing, genomic DNA was extracted from whole blood that had not been sorted. CDR1 and CDR2 are drawn from the germline V gene (reference sequence): LNHDA, SQIVND. The CDR3 runs 16 residues from the cysteine to the phenylalanine. Only the CDR3 part of the read is kept: 48 bases, read in frame from the first base. Cut back by 6 bases and 0 bases, the V and J ends lie 17 bases apart.

The chain is assembled from TRBV19 and TRBJ1-1, with the D gene call left open. The clonotype was recovered from a person between 18 and 75 years old in good health. Material: blood. CDR3 sequence: CASRARLRNMNTEAFF. In nucleotide form, the sequence is TGTGCCAGTAGAGCCCGCCTTAGGAATATGAACACTGAAGCTTTCTTT.